Each of the 20 T cell receptor beta chains below was sequenced from the same sample in a study of cytomegalovirus exposure and HLA in healthy donors. Vbeta (60) and Jbeta (13) primers were used in the PCR. TCRdb's copy holds only in-frame clones and misses some; the assay was immunoSEQ multiplex PCR. The sample has 120,000 to 150,000 clones, about 80% seen once. The sample was PBMCs. The source is a man in his forties in good health and CMV-seropositive.

This chain connects TRBV19 to TRBJ1-2; no reliable D call. The germline V and J ends were trimmed by 5 bases and 8 bases, with 18 bases remaining between them. The CDR3 covers 14 residues. Germline-derived CDR1 and CDR2 are LNHDA and SQIVND (reference sequence). The CDR3 protein is CASSPRGGIGGYTF. The CDR3 nucleotides read TGTGCCAGTAGTCCCCGAGGAGGGATAGGGGGCTACACCTTC.

Only a few counts were recorded for this clone. The V and J genes are TRBV30 and TRBJ2-7; TRBD2 might be the D (5 bases). The CDR3 loop spans 14 amino acids. The germline V gene has CDR1 GTSNPN and CDR2 SVGIG (reference sequence). Trimming stripped 0 bases from V and 2 bases from J, with 11 bases between. CDR3 coding DNA: TGTGCCTGGAGTGTAACCGGGGTCACCTACGAGCAGTACTTC. This translates into CAWSVTGVTYEQYF. Full variable domain (remainder filled in from reference TRBV30 and TRBJ2-7): SQTIHQWPATLVQPVGSPLSLECTVEGTSNPNLYWYRQAAGRGLQLLFYSVGIGQISSEVPQNLSASRPQDRQFILSSKKLLLSDSGFYLCAWSVTGVTYEQYFGPGTRLTVT.

The chain joins TRBV27 to TRBJ1-1; D is possibly TRBD1 (5 bases). Germline V gene lookup returns CDR1 MNHEY and CDR2 SMNVEV (reference sequence). Trimming left V 6 bases short and J 1 base short, with 12 bases between. The CDR3 is made up of 14 amino acids. The CDR3 sequence is CASRRLGENTEAFF. CDR3 bases: TGTGCCAGCAGGAGGTTAGGGGAGAACACTGAAGCTTTCTTT.

This clone showed up just a few times. The chain is built from TRBV5-1 and TRBJ2-5, with a weak D call TRBD1 (6 bases). V was cut by 0 bases and J by 4 bases, with 16 bases left in between. Germline CDR1 SGHRS, CDR2 YFSETQ. The CDR3 contains 16 residues. The CDR3 DNA sequence: TGCGCCAGCAGCTTGGGGGATTGGGGGCTGGGAGAGACCCAGTACTTC. Protein: CASSLGDWGLGETQYF.

The chain couples TRBV11-2 to TRBJ1-2, with a possible D match to TRBD1 (6 bases). Per germline, CDR1 SGHAT and CDR2 FQNNGV. The CDR3 is made up of 15 amino acids. Trimming removed 5 bases at V and 8 bases at J, with 21 bases between. CDR3 DNA sequence: TGTGCCAGCAGCGTCCTGAGAGGTACAGGGCCCGGCTACACCTTC. The encoded protein is CASSVLRGTGPGYTF.

There are a few counts of this clone. The chain uses TRBV7-3 and TRBJ1-1, with a weak D call TRBD1 (6 bases). The CDR3 is made up of 15 amino acids. Trimming took off 5 bases at V and 0 bases at J, with 13 bases between the two ends. Germline V lookup: CDR1 SGHTA, CDR2 FQGTGA. DNA for the CDR3: TGTGCCAGCAGCCCGGGCAGGGGACTGAACACTGAAGCTTTCTTT. Translating it yields CASSPGRGLNTEAFF.

This clone came up once. The rearrangement uses TRBV5-1 and TRBJ2-7, with 8 positions matching TRBD1. V dropped 0 bases and J dropped 2; count of bases not matched to a gene: 4. Germline V gene sequence: CDR1 SGHRS, CDR2 YFSETQ. This CDR3 has 15 amino acids. CDR3 sequence: CASSLGDRSTYEQYF. For the CDR3, the DNA is TGCGCCAGCAGCTTGGGGGACAGGAGTACCTACGAGCAGTACTTC.

Details on this clone: The junction differs from germline at one of its ends, possibly a read error. The V and J genes are TRBV10-3 and TRBJ2-1; D may be TRBD1 (5 bases). Germline V gene data show CDR1 as ENHRY and CDR2 as SYGVKD. This CDR3 is built from 13 residues. In nucleotides, the CDR3 is TGTGCCGTCAGCTTGACAGACGTCAATGAGCAGTTCTTC. Its protein is CAVSLTDVNEQFF.

With respect to this clone: The junction does not match germline at one end; this may be a read error. This chain uses TRBV7-9 with TRBJ1-3; 7 bases fit TRBD1. The V gene's germline CDR1 is SEHNR and CDR2 FQNEAQ (reference sequence). The CDR3 is 18 residues long. CDR3 bases: TGTTCCAGCAGCTTGGGGGCGAAGGGACAGTTCTCTGGAAACACCATATATTTT. It translates to CSSSLGAKGQFSGNTIYF.

J is TRBJ2-5 and V is TRBV4-1; 12 bases line up with TRBD2. Germline CDR1 MGHRA, CDR2 YSYEKL. The CDR3 spans 16 residues. Trimming removed 5 bases from V and 5 bases from J; junction bases left unmatched: 9. CDR3 in amino acids: CASSARLAGVGETQYF. The CDR3 DNA is TGCGCCAGCAGCGCACGACTAGCGGGAGTCGGGGAGACCCAGTACTTC.

The chain employs TRBV19 and TRBJ1-2; 7 positions match TRBD1. Germline loops: CDR1 LNHDA, CDR2 SQIVND (reference sequence). V lost 5 bases, J lost 7 bases, and 13 bases stayed unmatched. The CDR3 runs to 15 residues. For the CDR3, the DNA is TGTGCCAGTAGTCCAAGGCGGGACAGCGGGGGTGGCTACACCTTC. The encoded protein is CASSPRRDSGGGYTF.

The genes are TRBV27 and TRBJ2-7; perhaps TRBD1 as D (5 bases). The CDR3 length is 16 residues. Per the germline V gene, CDR1 is MNHEY and CDR2 is SMNVEV (reference sequence). Trimming stripped 6 bases from V and 7 bases from J, with 25 bases between. The CDR3 DNA is TGTGCCAGCAGCGATCGGTGGGGCAGAAGTTTTGGGGAGCAGTACTTC. Amino acids: CASSDRWGRSFGEQYF.

This rearrangement joins TRBV2 to TRBJ1-4; D remains unclear. Germline V gene data show CDR1 as SNHLY and CDR2 as FYNNEI. Trimming cost V 7 bases and J 8 bases, with 17 bases left between them. The CDR3 consists of 14 residues. CDR3 sequence reads: CASNFGSAGEKLFF. In nucleotides, the CDR3 is TGTGCCAGCAATTTCGGGTCAGCCGGGGAAAAACTGTTTTTT.

This clone was seen once. The sample holds other DNA sequences that translate to the same CDR3. V usage is TRBV6-1 and J usage is TRBJ1-5; the match to TRBD1 covers 11 bases. This CDR3 has 15 amino acids. The ends lost 8 bases at V and 4 bases at J; junction bases unmatched: 7. Germline V gene lookup returns CDR1 MNHNS and CDR2 SASEGT. The CDR3 DNA reads as TGTGCCAGCTTGGCCGGGACAGGGGGGAATCAGCCCCAGCATTTT. Its protein is CASLAGTGGNQPQHF.

This chain joins TRBV2 and TRBJ2-5, with D uncertain. The CDR3 has 13 amino acids. Germline values: CDR1 SNHLY, CDR2 FYNNEI. Trimming removed 4 bases from V and 1 base from J, with 7 bases in between. This CDR3 reads CASSVEVQETQYF. CDR3 nucleotides: TGTGCCAGCAGTGTCGAGGTCCAAGAGACCCAGTACTTC.

The chain uses TRBV6-1 and TRBJ2-2, with 7 bases that match TRBD1. J lost 4 bases, V lost 6 bases, and 5 bases had no gene match. The CDR3 spans 14 residues. Germline-derived CDR1 and CDR2 are MNHNS and SASEGT. The CDR3: CASRESGGTGELFF. The CDR3 nucleotides read TGTGCCAGCAGGGAGTCAGGGGGCACCGGGGAGCTGTTTTTT.

The V gene is TRBV7-2, the J gene TRBJ1-1, with 9 nucleotides matching TRBD1. Germline lookup yields CDR1 SGHTA and CDR2 FQGNSA. The CDR3 has 14 amino acids. Losses at the gene ends were 5 bases for V and 3 bases for J; bases not matched to a gene: 4. DNA for the CDR3: TGTGCCAGCAGCACCGGGACAGGGCACACTGAAGCTTTCTTT. Protein: CASSTGTGHTEAFF. Variable domain in full (rest from reference TRBV7-2 and TRBJ1-1): GAGVSQSPSNKVTEKGKDVELRCDPISGHTALYWYRQSLGQGLEFLIYFQGNSAPDKSGLPSDRFSAERTGGSVSTLTIQRTQQEDSAVYLCASSTGTGHTEAFFGQGTRLTVV.

The chain combines TRBV2 with TRBJ2-1; 15 nucleotides align to TRBD2. Germline trimming cut 4 bases from V and 8 bases from J; bases unmatched to any gene: 6. Germline loops: CDR1 SNHLY, CDR2 FYNNEI. This CDR3 is built from 16 residues. The CDR3 DNA reads TGTGCCAGCAGTGCCTGGACTAGCGGGAGGGCCCATGAGCAGTTCTTC. Translating gives CASSAWTSGRAHEQFF.

The chain links TRBV11-2 to TRBJ1-1; the D is unclear. CDR1 is SGHAT, CDR2 FQNNGV, per germline. This CDR3 comprises 11 residues. V dropped 11 bases and J dropped 1 base, with 8 bases sitting between them. CDR3 loop: CAAGRNTEAFF. The DNA for the CDR3 is TGTGCCGCCGGGAGGAACACTGAAGCTTTCTTT.

V and J are TRBV19 and TRBJ2-7; 9 bases map to TRBD1. CDR3 size: 14 residues. CDR1 LNHDA and CDR2 SQIVND come from the germline V gene (reference sequence). V shed 7 bases, J shed 0 bases, and the junction held 4 bases outside the gene matches. The CDR3, as DNA: TGTGCCAGTACCTCACAGGGGGCCTCCTACGAGCAGTACTTC. It is translated as CASTSQGASYEQYF.